A selection of T cell receptor beta chains follows, all from one sample in a study of cytomegalovirus exposure and HLA in healthy donors. Only in-frame clones appear in the TCRdb table, and some are missing; sequencing was by immunoSEQ multiplex PCR. The sample contains more than 150,000 clones, 75% to 85% of which appear only once. Sequencing was done on a sample of PBMCs. The receptors originated from a woman aged 18-30 years in good health and CMV-seronegative. Both conserved end residues are part of each CDR3. The order of the fields is J gene, V gene, CDR3 protein.

>TRBJ2-5|TRBV7-9
CASSLRRGGRETQYF
>TRBJ2-3|TRBV7-9
CASSLGLAVGDTQYF
>TRBJ1-1|TRBV6-5
CASSSTGRNTEAFF
>TRBJ2-7|TRBV27
CASSRVRRAAYEQYF
>TRBJ1-5|TRBV10-3
CATNNKQGVSNQPQHF
>TRBJ1-5|TRBV19
CASRPTGGFNQPQHF
>TRBJ2-7|TRBV4-1
CASGPDRGRLGSWYEQYF
>TRBJ1-5|TRBV27
CASSFRGNQPQHF
>TRBJ1-6|TRBV6-5
CASSRGGAFNSPLHF
>TRBJ1-3|TRBV19
CASSILLTGNGNTIYF
>TRBJ2-7|TRBV5-1
CASSLAQGGRPYEQYF
>TRBJ1-1|TRBV21-1
CASSKPGSGVRTEAFF
>TRBJ2-3|TRBV9
CASSGSGTYSTDTQYF
>TRBJ2-7|TRBV5-1
CASSLAGGITYEQYF
>TRBJ1-3|TRBV6-6
CASSYPRQGNTIYF
>TRBJ2-5|TRBV14
CASSHGRAGVAETQYF
>TRBJ2-7|TRBV6-6
CASMDRKYEQYF
>TRBJ2-7|TRBV6-1
CASSELGSSYEQYF
>TRBJ1-3|TRBV7-9
CSSFPLEPSGNTIYF
>TRBJ2-7|TRBV9
CASSAHPAQEGYEQYF
>TRBJ2-5|TRBV7-9
CASSLGRAVGDREQETQYF
>TRBJ2-2|TRBV27
CASSPFFTPSGELFF
>TRBJ1-2|TRBV7-9
CASSPDREVDGYTF
>TRBJ1-1|TRBV28
CASIPGTGLTKAFF
>TRBJ2-1|TRBV7-2
CASSLEVGDVSYNEQFF
>TRBJ1-2|TRBV13
CASSRKQGGIDYGYTF
>TRBJ1-5|TRBV28
CASSFRTGYSNQPQHF
>TRBJ1-1|TRBV10-3
CAISESRGAGMNTEAFF
>TRBJ1-1|TRBV27
CASSLFRGVNTEAFF
>TRBJ2-4|TRBV10-1
CASSESSGGGKNIQYF
>TRBJ1-1|TRBV5-1
CASSRGSVANTEAFF
>TRBJ2-2|TRBV18
CASSRTSGRSGNTGELFF
>TRBJ2-7|TRBV2
CASSPHYEQYF
>TRBJ1-3|TRBV27
CASSFRRGTGNTIYF
>TRBJ2-7|TRBV5-4
CASSSASGGSYEQYF
>TRBJ2-6|TRBV19
CASKDGGDLSGANVLTF
>TRBJ2-7|TRBV5-4
CASSLDRATSYEQYF
>TRBJ1-2|TRBV11-1
CASTPEQGPYGYTF
>TRBJ1-2|TRBV7-8
CASSFETGSYYGYTF
>TRBJ2-7|TRBV5-4
CASSSRDNSYEQYF
>TRBJ2-1|TRBV7-9
CASSLGLAGGYNEQFF
>TRBJ1-2|TRBV7-2
CASSLVQGMANYGYTF
>TRBJ1-4|TRBV10-3
CAISGGPQGPEKLFF